These 20 T cell receptor beta chains came from one sample sequenced in a study of T cell responses to AZD1222 COVID-19 vaccine. Sequencing used immunoSEQ multiplex PCR; TCRdb keeps in-frame clones, though not all of them. The top ten hold approximately 1% of the sample, which has fewer than 250,000 clones, under 95% seen once. The sample here was peripheral blood, taken on day 0 of MenACWY control vaccination. These receptors were collected from an adult in good health.

The genes are TRBV19 and TRBJ1-1, with a possible D match to TRBD1 (5 bases). The V end was cut by 5 bases, the J end by 1 base, with 14 bases between. CDR3 length: 15 residues. The V gene's germline CDR1 is LNHDA and CDR2 SQIVND (reference sequence). The CDR3 bases are TGTGCCAGTAGTGTAGGCCCGGGACCGAACACTGAAGCTTTCTTT. Translating gives CASSVGPGPNTEAFF. The whole variable domain, filled in from reference TRBV19 and TRBJ1-1, reads DGGITQSPKYLFRKEGQNVTLSCEQNLNHDAMYWYRQDPGQGLRLIYYSQIVNDFQKGDIAEGYSVSREKKESFPLTVTSAQKNPTAFYLCASSVGPGPNTEAFFGQGTRLTVV.

The chain links TRBV27 to TRBJ2-2; D might be TRBD2 (6 bases). V was clipped by 8 bases and J by 9 bases, with 10 bases between them. Germline values: CDR1 MNHEY, CDR2 SMNVEV (reference sequence). This CDR3 is 11 amino acids long. For the CDR3, the DNA is TGTGCCAGCGGGGACTTTCGGGAGCTGTTTTTT. Translated: CASGDFRELFF.

This chain uses TRBV19 with TRBJ1-2, with D possibly matching TRBD1 (6 bases). The CDR3 spans 13 residues. Trimming took off 5 bases at V and 2 bases at J, with 9 bases between the two ends. Looked up from germline, CDR1 is LNHDA and CDR2 is SQIVND (reference sequence). The DNA of the CDR3 is TGTGCCAGTAGTGTTGGACAGAACTATGGCTACACCTTC. It yields the protein CASSVGQNYGYTF.

The V gene is TRBV2, the J gene TRBJ1-1; no firm D call. This CDR3 spans 12 amino acids. From germline, CDR1 is SNHLY and CDR2 FYNNEI. V was cut by 6 bases and J by 1 base, with 6 bases left in between. The CDR3 DNA sequence: TGTGCCAGCAGCAGGAGGAACACTGAAGCTTTCTTT. Translation gives CASSRRNTEAFF.

The V gene is TRBV7-3, the J gene TRBJ2-2; 12 bases match TRBD1. Germline trimming cut 2 bases from V and 2 bases from J; bases unmatched to any gene: 12. Per the germline V gene, CDR1 is SGHTA and CDR2 is FQGTGA. The CDR3 is 20 residues long. CDR3 region: CASSLSLAGTGGFNTGELFF. In DNA, the CDR3 is TGTGCCAGCAGCTTATCACTAGCCGGGACAGGGGGCTTCAACACCGGGGAGCTGTTTTTT.

This chain joins TRBV3-1 (or the pseudogene TRBV3-2) and TRBJ1-6; D uncertain. The CDR3 covers 17 residues. Trimming removed 1 base from V and 6 bases from J, with 16 bases in between. Germline V gene data show CDR1 as LGHDT and CDR2 as YNNKEL (reference sequence). Here the CDR3 reads CASSQVARPNTNSPLHF. As DNA, the CDR3 is TGTGCCAGCAGCCAAGTTGCCAGGCCTAACACTAATTCACCCCTCCACTTT.

V gene TRBV5-4 combines with J gene TRBJ1-4, with D possibly TRBD1 on 6 matching bases. Germline V gene lookup returns CDR1 SGHNT and CDR2 YYREEE (reference sequence). The length of the CDR3 is 15 residues. V lost 1 base and J 8 bases, leaving 15 bases between the germline ends. DNA of the CDR3: TGTGCCAGCAGCTTGCAAGGCAGGGGCCAGGAAAAACTGTTTTTT. This translates into CASSLQGRGQEKLFF. The full variable domain, rest sourced from reference TRBV5-4 and TRBJ1-4, is ETGVTQSPTHLIKTRGQQVTLRCSSQSGHNTVSWYQQALGQGPQFIFQYYREEENGRGNFPPRFSGLQFPNYSSELNVNALELDDSALYLCASSLQGRGQEKLFFGSGTQLSVL.

This chain connects TRBV7-2 to TRBJ1-2; 9 positions match TRBD1. J gave up 8 bases and V 5 bases, and 9 bases lay outside the gene matches. The CDR3 has 14 amino acids. Germline-derived CDR1 and CDR2 are SGHTA and FQGNSA. CDR3 nucleotide sequence: TGTGCCAGCAGCGCAGAACAGGGGGCGCGAGGCTACACCTTC. Protein sequence: CASSAEQGARGYTF.

The chain is built from TRBV11-2 and TRBJ1-1; 10 nucleotides match TRBD1. With V trimmed by 1 base and J by 1 base, 3 bases remained unmatched. This CDR3 region has 16 residues. Germline-derived CDR1 and CDR2 are SGHAT and FQNNGV. CDR3 sequence reads: CASSLGRDRGNTEAFF. CDR3 sequence (DNA): TGTGCCAGCAGCTTAGGACGGGACAGGGGGAACACTGAAGCTTTCTTT.

The rearrangement joins TRBV24-1 to TRBJ2-3; the match to TRBD2 covers 9 bases. The J segment lost 2 bases and the V segment lost 4 bases, leaving 6 bases of the junction unmatched. Germline V gene data show CDR1 as KGHDR and CDR2 as SFDVKD. The CDR3 loop spans 16 amino acids. The CDR3 nucleotides are TGTGCCACCAGTGAAAATAGCGGGGGAAACACAGATACGCAGTATTTT. Its protein product is CATSENSGGNTDTQYF.

The gene calls are TRBV5-6 and TRBJ1-2, with D possibly TRBD1 on 6 matching bases. The V and J ends lost 0 bases and 4 bases respectively, with 19 bases between them. Germline V gene lookup returns CDR1 SGHDT and CDR2 YYEEEE. This CDR3 contains 17 residues. The CDR3 loop reads CASSLVSGIGGGYGYTF. CDR3 sequence (DNA): TGTGCCAGCAGCTTGGTCTCAGGGATCGGAGGGGGCTATGGCTACACCTTC.

V gene TRBV19 combines with J gene TRBJ2-7, with D tentatively TRBD1 (5 bases). Trimming took 3 bases from V and 3 from J, leaving 15 bases between them. The V gene's germline CDR1 is LNHDA and CDR2 SQIVND (reference sequence). The CDR3 consists of 15 residues. Here the CDR3 reads CASSITSRGGYEQYF. The CDR3 DNA reads TGTGCCAGTAGTATCACGAGTAGGGGTGGCTACGAGCAGTACTTC.

The chain uses TRBV5-5 and TRBJ2-1; 10 nucleotides align to TRBD1. The germline CDR1 and CDR2 sequences are SGHKS and YYEKEE (reference sequence). The V gene end was trimmed by 5 bases and the J gene end by 6 bases; junction bases not matched to a gene: 8. The CDR3 is 15 amino acids. The CDR3 protein is CASRYRQGASNEQFF. The CDR3 DNA is TGTGCCAGCAGATACAGACAGGGGGCCTCCAATGAGCAGTTCTTC. The full variable domain, with the rest looked up from reference TRBV5-5 and TRBJ2-1, is DAGVTQSPTHLIKTRGQQVTLRCSPISGHKSVSWYQQVLGQGPQFIFQYYEKEERGRGNFPDRFSARQFPNYSSELNVNALLLGDSALYLCASRYRQGASNEQFFGPGTRLTVL.

This chain uses TRBV29-1 with TRBJ1-4, with TRBD1 matching 7 bases. J was trimmed by 4 bases and V by 5 bases; bases with no gene match: 4. Germline V gene lookup returns CDR1 SQVTM and CDR2 ANQGSEA. The CDR3 contains 13 residues. In DNA, the CDR3 is TGCAGCGTTAAGACAGGGAGTAATGAAAAACTGTTTTTT. The encoded protein is CSVKTGSNEKLFF.

The V call is TRBV18, the J call TRBJ1-1; tentatively, D is TRBD1 (5 bases). CDR3 length equals 15 residues. CDR1 KGHSH and CDR2 LQKENI come from the germline V gene. Trimming left V 2 bases short and J 1 base short, with 11 bases between. CDR3 in DNA: TGTGCCAGCTCACCAGCGACAGTTCCGAACACTGAAGCTTTCTTT. Its translation: CASSPATVPNTEAFF.

This rearrangement joins TRBV18 to TRBJ2-3; TRBD1 might be the D (6 bases). With 5 bases removed from V and 2 bases from J, the gap between germline ends came to 17 bases. Germline CDR1 and CDR2: KGHSH and LQKENI. The CDR3 runs 16 residues. CDR3 DNA sequence: TGTGCCAGCTCATCACAGGGATGGGCCTCCACAGATACGCAGTATTTT. It is translated as CASSSQGWASTDTQYF. The full variable domain, in which reference TRBV18 and TRBJ2-3 provide the parts outside the CDR3, is NAGVMQNPRHLVRRRGQEARLRCSPMKGHSHVYWYRQLPEEGLKFMVYLQKENIIDESGMPKERFSAEFPKEGPSILRIQQVVRGDSAAYFCASSSQGWASTDTQYFGPGTRLTVL.

The CDR3 DNA sequence: TGTGCCAGCAGCTTATCAAGGGGAGGTCAGCCCCAGCATTTT. Amino acids: CASSLSRGGQPQHF. The V gene is TRBV7-9, the J gene TRBJ1-5; possibly TRBD1 for D (5 bases). From germline, CDR1 is SEHNR and CDR2 FQNEAQ (reference sequence). With 2 bases removed from V and 6 bases from J, the gap between germline ends came to 11 bases. This CDR3 spans 14 amino acids.

V and J are TRBV24-1 and TRBJ1-4; 10 nucleotides match TRBD1. The CDR3 extends over 17 amino acids. J gave up 7 bases and V 1 base, and 8 bases lay outside the gene matches. Germline CDR1 is KGHDR and CDR2 is SFDVKD. CDR3 protein: CATSDFPGTGEGEKLFF. The CDR3 region has the DNA TGTGCCACCAGTGATTTCCCTGGGACAGGGGAAGGTGAAAAACTGTTTTTT.

This chain joins TRBV2 and TRBJ1-2; the match to TRBD1 covers 7 bases. V gave up 3 bases and J gave up 2 bases; unmatched junction bases: 6. The CDR3 consists of 15 residues. The V gene's germline CDR1 is SNHLY and CDR2 FYNNEI. CDR3 sequence reads: CASSERDSLNYGYTF. The DNA for the CDR3 is TGTGCCAGCAGTGAGCGGGACAGCCTCAACTATGGCTACACCTTC. Combining the CDR3 with reference TRBV2 and TRBJ1-2 gives the whole variable domain EPEVTQTPSHQVTQMGQEVILRCVPISNHLYFYWYRQILGQKVEFLVSFYNNEISEKSEIFDDQFSVERPDGSNFTLKIRSTKLEDSAMYFCASSERDSLNYGYTFGSGTRLTVV.

The V and J genes are TRBV28 and TRBJ1-2; 7 bases map to TRBD1. The V and J ends lost 7 bases and 8 bases, in that order; junction bases with no gene match: 19. The CDR3 is made up of 16 amino acids. Germline V lookup: CDR1 MDHEN, CDR2 SYDVKM. The DNA of the CDR3 is TGTGCCAGCACCCTAGGGGAGTGGAGGGGGCGCGGCGGCTACACCTTC. It codes for CASTLGEWRGRGGYTF.